One sample yielded the 10 T cell receptor beta chains listed below, sequenced in a study of T cells generated in artificial thymic organoids. TCRalpha and TCRbeta libraries were amplified separately by semi-nested PCR with TRAC or TRBC reverse primers. MiXCR was run by TCRdb on the 5' RACE reads, yielding one entry per CDR3 protein. The sample lists 8,200 or so distinct CDR3 sequences, about 24% occurring once. Artificial thymic organoids aggregated human hematopoietic stem and progenitor cells with human DLL1-expressing MS5 murine stromal cells. The seeding cells were CD34+CD3- hematopoietic stem and progenitor cells purified by FACS to remove T cells. Their recognized antigens are unknown. Sequenced: naive CD8+ T cells grown in artificial thymic organoids from cord blood stem and progenitor cells. Sample subset: CD3+TCRalphabeta+CD8SP T cells; for blood, CD45RO-CCR7+ naive CD8+ T cells. These receptors were taken from a human donor who gave cord blood stem cells for thymic organoid culture, a cardiac surgery patient who gave postnatal thymus, or a blood donor (not recorded which).

Within the sample, this clonotype is medium-sized (0.01 to 0.1%). In DNA, the CDR3 is TGTGCCAGCAGATTCGGGGGAACAACTAATGAAAAACTGTTTTTT. It codes for CASRFGGTTNEKLFF. The chain has TRBV12-3 or TRBV12-4 and TRBJ1-4; possible D gene TRBD1, 5 bases. The CDR3 consists of 15 residues. The V end lost 6 bases, the J end lost 0 bases, and 11 bases lay between the germline ends.

By its share, this clonotype is medium-sized. The V gene is TRBV10-2, the J gene TRBJ2-7; D unresolved. The germline V gene has CDR1 WSHSY and CDR2 SAAADI. The V gene lost 4 bases and the J gene lost 4 bases, with 8 bases spanning the gap. The CDR3 runs 12 residues. In nucleotides, the CDR3 is TGCGCCAGCAGTGCTAAAATTTACGAGCAGTACTTC. Translation: CASSAKIYEQYF.

This clonotype appeared a few times. The J gene is TRBJ2-5, the V gene TRBV29-1; D is perhaps TRBD1 (6 bases). The CDR3 has 14 residues. Looked up from germline, CDR1 is SQVTM and CDR2 is ANQGSEA. Trimming cost V 1 base and J 2 bases, with 11 bases left between them. The CDR3 here is CSVEAWGPQETQYF. The DNA of the CDR3 is TGCAGCGTTGAAGCCTGGGGGCCACAAGAGACCCAGTACTTC.

This clonotype is medium-sized by share. The gene calls are TRBV5-1 and TRBJ1-1; D is perhaps TRBD1 (5 bases). Trimming shortened V by 1 base and J by 2 bases, and 18 bases separated the two germline ends. Germline V lookup: CDR1 SGHRS, CDR2 YFSETQ. The CDR3 is made up of 17 amino acids. In DNA form, the CDR3 reads TGCGCCAGCAGCTTGCGAACAGCCGGGGGTAAAAACACTGAAGCTTTCTTT. Translated, it gives CASSLRTAGGKNTEAFF. Supplemented by reference TRBV5-1 and TRBJ1-1, the full variable domain reads KAGVTQTPRYLIKTRGQQVTLSCSPISGHRSVSWYQQTPGQGLQFLFEYFSETQRNKGNFPGRFSGRQFSNSRSEMNVSTLELGDSALYLCASSLRTAGGKNTEAFFGQGTRLTVV.

This clonotype is judged medium-sized (0.01 to 0.1%). The chain couples TRBV10-1 to TRBJ1-1; D gene uncertain. Per germline, CDR1 WNHNN and CDR2 SYGVQD (reference sequence). Deletions cut 5 bases from V and 1 base from J, with 17 bases between. The CDR3 runs 16 residues. CDR3 residues: CASSQGPSNKNTEAFF. The CDR3 DNA reads TGCGCCAGCAGTCAAGGCCCATCAAATAAGAACACTGAAGCTTTCTTT.

By share, this clonotype counts as medium-sized (0.01 to 0.1%). The V gene is TRBV16, the J gene TRBJ2-3; weak D call: TRBD2 (5 bases). Germline assignment: CDR1 KGHSY and CDR2 FQNENV. The CDR3 is 15 residues long. Trimming shortened V by 0 bases and J by 2 bases, and 9 bases separated the two germline ends. CDR3 sequence (DNA): TGTGCCAGCAGCCAATCGGTAGACTACACAGATACGCAGTATTTT. Translation: CASSQSVDYTDTQYF.

With regard to this clonotype: This may come from a read error, since a much larger clone is one base off. CDR3: CASSIRDTSYGHTF. Here the CDR3 DNA reads TGCGCCAGCAGCATCCGGGACACCTCTTATGGCCACACCTTC. The genes are TRBV5-1 and TRBJ1-2; tentative D call: TRBD1 (6 bases). Germline-derived CDR1 and CDR2 are SGHRS and YFSETQ. The CDR3 has 14 residues.

This clonotype is labeled medium-sized. J is TRBJ2-4 and V is TRBV12-3 or TRBV12-4; tentative D call: TRBD1 (5 bases). The CDR3 covers 18 residues. The V gene lost 1 base and the J gene lost 0 bases, with 16 bases spanning the gap. This chain's CDR3 is CASSLEGAPILAKNIQYF. The CDR3 DNA reads TGTGCCAGCAGTTTAGAAGGGGCCCCTATACTAGCCAAAAACATTCAGTACTTC.

Within the sample, this clonotype is medium-sized (0.01 to 0.1%). The chain uses TRBV7-2 and TRBJ2-7; 9 bases fit TRBD2. Germline CDR1 is SGHTA and CDR2 is FQGNSA. The CDR3 is 14 amino acids. The J segment lost 7 bases and the V segment lost 1 base, leaving 5 bases of the junction unmatched. CDR3: CASSLGASGVEQYF. The CDR3 coding sequence is TGTGCCAGCAGCTTAGGGGCTAGCGGGGTGGAGCAGTACTTC.

About this clonotype: A read error may explain this, as a much larger clone is one base away. The rearrangement joins TRBV5-1 to TRBJ2-7, with a weak D call TRBD2 (6 bases). CDR3 length equals 15 residues. The germline V gene encodes CDR1 SGHRS and CDR2 YFSETQ. Deletions cut 2 bases from V and 6 bases from J, with 18 bases between. DNA for the CDR3: TGCGCCAGCAGCTTCTCGGGGGTCACCTGTTCCGAGCAGTACTTC. This sequence encodes CASSFSGVTCSEQYF.